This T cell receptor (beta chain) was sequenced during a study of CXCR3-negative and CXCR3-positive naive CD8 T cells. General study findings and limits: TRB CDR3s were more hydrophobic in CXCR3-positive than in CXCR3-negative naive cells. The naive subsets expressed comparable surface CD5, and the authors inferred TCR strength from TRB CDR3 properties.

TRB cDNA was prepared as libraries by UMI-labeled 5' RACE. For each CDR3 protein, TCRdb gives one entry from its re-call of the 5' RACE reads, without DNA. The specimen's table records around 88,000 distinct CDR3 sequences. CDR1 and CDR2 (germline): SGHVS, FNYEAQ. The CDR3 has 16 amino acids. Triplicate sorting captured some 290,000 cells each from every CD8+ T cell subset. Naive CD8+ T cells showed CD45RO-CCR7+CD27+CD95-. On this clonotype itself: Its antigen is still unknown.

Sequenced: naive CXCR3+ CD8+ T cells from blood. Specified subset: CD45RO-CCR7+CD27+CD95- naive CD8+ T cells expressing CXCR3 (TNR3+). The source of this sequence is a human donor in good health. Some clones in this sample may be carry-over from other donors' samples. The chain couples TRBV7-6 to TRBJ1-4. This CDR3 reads CASSHRGGALNEKLFF.